These 8 T cell receptor beta chains originate from one sample sequenced in a study of blood T cell repertoires in COVID-19. Data came from immunoSEQ multiplex PCR; TCRdb stores just in-frame clones and leaves some out. This sample carries a few hundred thousand clones, around nine tenths of them seen once, and the ten largest clones take approximately 4.1%. Sequencing input: peripheral blood. These receptors were obtained from a woman aged 60 to 75 with COVID-19, enrolled during active disease.

The CDR3 reads CSVGWTGEPLNTEAFF. In DNA form, the CDR3 reads TGCAGCGTTGGATGGACAGGGGAACCCTTGAACACTGAAGCTTTCTTT. This chain joins TRBV29-1 and TRBJ1-1, with 9 bases fitting TRBD1. J gave up 0 bases and V 4 bases, and 9 bases lay outside the gene matches. The germline V gene encodes CDR1 SQVTM and CDR2 ANQGSEA. This CDR3 is built from 16 residues.

The rearrangement joins TRBV5-1 to TRBJ1-1; TRBD1 matches at 8 bases. The V segment lost 4 bases and the J segment 2 bases; nucleotides outside the gene matches: 7. The length of the CDR3 is 15 residues. Germline CDR1 and CDR2: SGHRS and YFSETQ. The CDR3 sequence is CASSGGDRINTEAFF. Written as DNA, the CDR3 is TGCGCCAGCAGCGGTGGGGACAGGATTAACACTGAAGCTTTCTTT.

This chain connects TRBV15 to TRBJ2-1, with TRBD1 matching 8 bases. The CDR3 totals 16 residues. CDR1 is LNHNV and CDR2 is YYDKDF in the germline V gene (reference sequence). The V segment lost 1 base and the J segment 5 bases; nucleotides outside the gene matches: 7. The CDR3 DNA sequence: TGTGCCACCAGCAGAGTGTGGCAGGGGGCGAACAATGAGCAGTTCTTC. Translated, it gives CATSRVWQGANNEQFF.

The chain carries TRBV7-3 and TRBJ2-1; 10 bases align to TRBD2. CDR1 SGHTA and CDR2 FQGTGA come from the germline V gene. This CDR3 spans 16 amino acids. The ends lost 3 bases at V and 8 bases at J; junction bases unmatched: 10. In nucleotides, the CDR3 is TGTGCCAGCAGCTTCGGAGCGGGGGGGCTAGTACATGAGCAGTTCTTC. Its translation: CASSFGAGGLVHEQFF.

This rearrangement joins TRBV7-2 to TRBJ2-1, with 11 positions matching TRBD1. CDR3 length: 16 residues. Germline V gene sequence: CDR1 SGHTA, CDR2 FQGNSA. The ends lost 5 bases at V and 4 bases at J; junction bases unmatched: 7. In DNA form, the CDR3 reads TGTGCCAGCAGCCCGCCGGGACAGGGGGTTTACAATGAGCAGTTCTTC. Protein: CASSPPGQGVYNEQFF.

This chain connects TRBV5-1 to TRBJ1-6, with TRBD1 as a possible D gene (6 bases). Trimming stripped 0 bases from V and 8 bases from J, with 6 bases between. This CDR3 is built from 13 residues. CDR1 and CDR2 (germline): SGHRS, YFSETQ. The DNA for the CDR3 is TGCGCCAGCAGCTTGGAGGGGGATTCACCCCTCCACTTT. This gives the protein CASSLEGDSPLHF. The full variable domain, rest sourced from reference TRBV5-1 and TRBJ1-6, is KAGVTQTPRYLIKTRGQQVTLSCSPISGHRSVSWYQQTPGQGLQFLFEYFSETQRNKGNFPGRFSGRQFSNSRSEMNVSTLELGDSALYLCASSLEGDSPLHFGNGTRLTVT.

This clone came up once. The V call is TRBV5-4, the J call TRBJ2-7, with 11 positions matching TRBD2. This CDR3 is built from 14 residues. Germline V gives CDR1 SGHNT, CDR2 YYREEE (reference sequence). V lost 4 bases to trimming and J lost 6 bases; unmatched junction nucleotides: 6. CDR3 sequence reads: CASSPGLAASEQYF. The CDR3 nucleotides are TGTGCCAGCAGCCCGGGACTAGCGGCCTCCGAGCAGTACTTC.

The chain combines TRBV4-2 with TRBJ2-7; weak D call: TRBD1 (5 bases). The length of the CDR3 is 17 residues. V shed 0 bases and J shed 2 bases, with 17 bases lying between them. CDR1 is LGHNA and CDR2 is YNFKEQ in the germline V gene. The CDR3 protein is CASSQEGDSLVPYEQYF. The CDR3, as DNA: TGTGCCAGCAGCCAAGAAGGTGACAGCCTAGTCCCCTACGAGCAGTACTTC.